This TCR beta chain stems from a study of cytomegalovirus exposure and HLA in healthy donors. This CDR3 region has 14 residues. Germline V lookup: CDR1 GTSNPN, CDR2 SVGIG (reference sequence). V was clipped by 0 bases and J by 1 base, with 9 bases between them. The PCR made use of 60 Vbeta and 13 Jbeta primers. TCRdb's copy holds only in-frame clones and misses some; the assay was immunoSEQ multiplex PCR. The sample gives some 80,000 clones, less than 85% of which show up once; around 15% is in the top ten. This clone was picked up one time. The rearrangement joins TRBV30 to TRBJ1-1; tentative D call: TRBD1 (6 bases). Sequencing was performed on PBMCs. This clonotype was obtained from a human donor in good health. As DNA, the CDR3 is TGTGCCTGGAGTGTACTGACAGGGAACACTGAAGCTTTCTTT. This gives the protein CAWSVLTGNTEAFF.